This is a list of T cell receptor beta chains from one sample in a study of cytomegalovirus exposure and HLA in healthy donors. Data came from immunoSEQ multiplex PCR; TCRdb stores just in-frame clones and leaves some out. The table records roughly 90,000 clones, nearly 80% of them present only once. The sample was PBMCs. The source is a middle-aged woman in good health and CMV-seropositive. CDR3s include the opening cysteine and the closing phenylalanine or tryptophan. Each record gives: D gene, V gene, J gene, clone size, CDR3 DNA, CDR3 protein. The D gene is left open where the match is weak. Size tells how often a clone was seen (once, few, many) or the class of an expanded clone, and some rows leave it out.

TRBD2	TRBV11-2	TRBJ2-2	-	TGTGCCAGCAGCTTTTTGGGGCTAGCGGGAGGGTTAACCGGGGAGCTGTTTTTT	CASSFLGLAGGLTGELFF
TRBD2	TRBV4-3	TRBJ2-5	few	TGCGCCAGCAGCCAGATGACTAGCGGGGACCAAGAGACCCAGTACTTC	CASSQMTSGDQETQYF
TRBD1	TRBV7-9	TRBJ2-7	large	TGTGCCAGCAGCTCCCGGGACAGGGTCTACGAGCAGTACTTC	CASSSRDRVYEQYF
TRBD1	TRBV19	TRBJ1-4	once	TGTGCCAGTAGAAAACCGGGACAGGGGGACGAAAAACTGTTTTTT	CASRKPGQGDEKLFF
-	TRBV18	TRBJ1-1	-	TGTGCCAGCTCACCCTCTAGACAAGGGGGGAACACTGAAGCTTTCTTT	CASSPSRQGGNTEAFF
TRBD2	TRBV11-2	TRBJ2-1	-	TGTGCCAGCAGCTTCGGACTAGCGGGAGTTACCTATGAGCAGTTCTTC	CASSFGLAGVTYEQFF
-	TRBV6-6	TRBJ2-7	-	TGTGCCAGCAGTTCCTACTCGAGGGGGACCTACGAGCAGTACTTC	CASSSYSRGTYEQYF
TRBD2	TRBV9	TRBJ2-1	-	TGTGCCAGCAGCCCCGGGACTAGCTCCTACAATGAGCAGTTCTTC	CASSPGTSSYNEQFF
-	TRBV9	TRBJ2-2	medium-sized	TGTGCCAGCAGCGCCCTAGCGACGGACGGGGAGCTGTTTTTT	CASSALATDGELFF
-	TRBV7-9	TRBJ1-5	few	TGTGCCAGCAGCTTAGGTGAGGATCAGCCCCAGCATTTT	CASSLGEDQPQHF
-	TRBV27	TRBJ2-3	-	TGTGCCAGCACAGGGCTACTAACAGATACGCAGTATTTT	CASTGLLTDTQYF
-	TRBV5-5	TRBJ2-2	-	TGTGCCAGCAGCCTTTTTCAGGGGACGGTAAACACCGGGGAGCTGTTTTTT	CASSLFQGTVNTGELFF
TRBD2	TRBV9	TRBJ2-7	-	TGTGCCAGCAGCCACTCAAACCAAACTAGCGGGAGGGCCACCTTC	CASSHSNQTSGRATF
-	TRBV6-5	TRBJ2-3	-	TGTGCCAGCAGTTACTCGAACATTGCTAGCACAGATACGCAGTATTTT	CASSYSNIASTDTQYF
-	TRBV18	TRBJ1-5	once	TGTGCCAGCTCACTTTCGGGTGTGGCAGGCAATCAGCCCCAGCATTTT	CASSLSGVAGNQPQHF
TRBD2	TRBV5-1	TRBJ2-1	-	TGCGCCAGCAGCTTGGAGCGGGAGTTCGATGAGCAGTTCTTC	CASSLEREFDEQFF
-	TRBV11-2	TRBJ2-6	-	TGTGCCTGCTCCCCGGGGTCCGGGGCCAACGTCCTGACTTTC	CACSPGSGANVLTF
TRBD2	TRBV11-3	TRBJ2-5	-	TGTGCCAGCAGCCATAGCGGGAACTTACAAGAGACCCAGTACTTC	CASSHSGNLQETQYF
-	TRBV4-3	TRBJ1-1	-	TGCGCCAGCAGCCAAGAAGGAAGGGGAGGAGATGAAGCTTTCTTT	CASSQEGRGGDEAFF
-	TRBV4-3	TRBJ2-7	-	TGCGCCAGCAGCCAAGATTCGGCAGGGCCTCTTTACGAGCAGTACTTC	CASSQDSAGPLYEQYF
-	TRBV5-4	TRBJ2-2	-	TGTGCCAGCAGCTTGAAGGAGAATCGGGGCACCGGGGAGCTGTTTTTT	CASSLKENRGTGELFF
-	TRBV11-3	TRBJ2-3	-	TGTGCCAGCAGCCTCGGACAGTCCACAGATACGCAGTATTTT	CASSLGQSTDTQYF
TRBD1	TRBV5-6	TRBJ2-2	few	TGTGCCAGCAGCCGGCTAACTTTAGCTGACAGGGGGAACACCGGGGAGCTGTTTTTT	CASSRLTLADRGNTGELFF
-	TRBV9	TRBJ2-5	-	TGTGCCAGCAGCGTAGGTAGTCAGGTGACCCAGTACTTC	CASSVGSQVTQYF
-	TRBV6-5	TRBJ2-2	once	TGTGCCAGCAGTTATTCCAGCACCGGGGAGCTGTTTTTT	CASSYSSTGELFF
TRBD1	TRBV27	TRBJ1-1	-	TGTGCCAGCAGTCCGGACAGGCTCGAAGCTTTCTTT	CASSPDRLEAFF